The present entry profiles one T cell receptor (beta chain) with its context. Its antigen is as yet unknown. This record belongs to a study of T cell clones after liver transplantation. Background on the study: Patients counted as tolerant after at least one year off all immunosuppression, enzymes not exceeding twice normal.

Study-wide findings and caveats: Graft donor-reactive T cells may have migrated into the graft rather than being deleted.

Thawed unstimulated PBMCs were FACS-sorted by CD3, CD4 and CD8 into two populations. Clones were sequenced by immunoSEQ multiplex PCR, and TCRdb holds only the in-frame ones, with some missing. The sample includes 12,000 to 15,000 clones, more than 70% of them seen just once. The receptor was isolated from a human patient who received a liver transplant. T cells may partly derive from the graft donor. Source: CD8+ T cells from blood, taken approximately 45 months after liver transplant.

CDR3 in amino acids: CASSEGGLAAISYYNEQFF. DNA for the CDR3: TGTGCCAGCAGTGAAGGGGGACTAGCGGCAATCAGCTACTACAATGAGCAGTTCTTC. J is TRBJ2-1 and V is TRBV6-1, with 11 bases fitting TRBD2. CDR1 is MNHNS and CDR2 is SASEGT in the germline V gene. With 1 base clipped from V and 3 bases from J, the junction kept 11 bases outside the gene matches. The CDR3 is 19 amino acids.